The TCR beta chain under discussion was sequenced for a study of blood T cells in healthy people across ages. Study-wide results and limits: Reliance upon unsorted PBMCs precluded definitive naive versus antigen-experienced comparison.

Germline loops: CDR1 MNHNS, CDR2 SASEGT. The CDR3 sequence is 14 residues long. V lost 0 bases and J 3 bases, leaving 9 bases between the germline ends. On this clonotype itself: Its antigen is still unknown.

A J-beta primer mix and a sample-barcoded 5' primer were used in a second PCR of roughly 7 to 12 cycles. Every molecule of cDNA carried a tag from a template-switch adaptor with 12 random nucleotides. In TCRdb, the 5' RACE reads were re-called with MiXCR into one record per CDR3 protein. The sample lists about 1.4 million distinct CDR3 sequences, approximately 59% occurring once. Source material: blood. This clonotype was sampled from a man aged 18-30 years in good health. V usage is TRBV6-1 and J usage is TRBJ2-7, with a possible D match to TRBD2 (5 bases). The CDR3 spells CASSEAQDFYEQYF. For the CDR3, the DNA is TGTGCCAGCAGTGAAGCGCAGGACTTCTACGAGCAGTACTTC.